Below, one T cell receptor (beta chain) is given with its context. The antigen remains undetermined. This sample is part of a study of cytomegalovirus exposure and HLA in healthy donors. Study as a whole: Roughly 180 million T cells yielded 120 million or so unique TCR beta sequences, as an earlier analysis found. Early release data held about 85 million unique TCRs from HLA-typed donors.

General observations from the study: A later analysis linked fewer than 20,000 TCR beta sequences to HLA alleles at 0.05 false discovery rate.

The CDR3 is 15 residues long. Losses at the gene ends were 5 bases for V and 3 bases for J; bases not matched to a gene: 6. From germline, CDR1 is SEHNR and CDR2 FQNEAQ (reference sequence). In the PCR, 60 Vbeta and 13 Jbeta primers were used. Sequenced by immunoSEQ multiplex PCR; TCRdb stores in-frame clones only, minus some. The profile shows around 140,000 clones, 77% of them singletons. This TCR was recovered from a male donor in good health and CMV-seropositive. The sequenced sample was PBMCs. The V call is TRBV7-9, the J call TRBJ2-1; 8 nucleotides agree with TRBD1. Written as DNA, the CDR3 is TGTGCCAGCAGCGGAAAACAGGGGGTCTACAATGAGCAGTTCTTC. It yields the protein CASSGKQGVYNEQFF.